A single sample gave rise to the 9 T cell receptor beta chains below, sequenced in a study of monozygotic twins with inflammatory bowel disease (dated by TCRdb to the late 2010s). Library preparation was by 5' RACE. The data were produced on an Illumina HiSeq 2500. TCRdb reprocessed the reads and provides one entry for every CDR3 protein sequence; no DNA is given. This sample's table has entries for about 450,000 distinct CDR3 sequences. The top ten constitute about 2.2% of the sample. Sample: blood. The receptors were sampled from a human donor with ulcerative colitis or Crohn's disease, or a healthy co-twin of an affected twin (not recorded which).

The chain joins TRBV24-1 to TRBJ2-1; TCRdb proposes TRBD1, but this gene call is untestable without DNA. This CDR3 has 17 residues. CDR1 and CDR2 (germline): KGHDR, SFDVKD. The chain's CDR3 is CATSDPLRDRSYNEQFF.

The rearrangement joins TRBV20-1 to TRBJ1-5; TCRdb gives TRBD1 as the D gene, but with no DNA this cannot be confirmed. The V gene's germline CDR1 is DFQATT and CDR2 SNEGSKA (reference sequence). There are 17 residues in the CDR3. This CDR3 reads CSAREGQGSYSNQPQHF.

The chain uses TRBV5-6 and TRBJ2-5; TCRdb's assignment of TRBD1 cannot be checked, as there is no DNA. The CDR3 is 15 residues long. CDR1 and CDR2 from the germline V gene are SGHDT and YYEEEE. CDR3 region: CASHQGEGIQETQYF.

This sequence joins TRBV6-2 or TRBV6-3 and TRBJ1-2; with no DNA, the TCRdb D assignment of TRBD1 cannot be verified. Germline V CDR1 and CDR2: MNHEY, SVGEGT. CDR3 length: 16 amino acids. The CDR3 sequence: CASSPGTGTARRGYTF.

This chain connects TRBV6-6 to TRBJ1-4. Germline assignment: CDR1 MNHNY and CDR2 SVGAGI (reference sequence). This CDR3 is 14 amino acids long. The CDR3 loop is CASAASFKGEKLFF.

This rearrangement joins TRBV18 to TRBJ2-7. The CDR3 extends over 14 amino acids. From germline, CDR1 is KGHSH and CDR2 LQKENI. The CDR3 here is CASSPSRTAYEQYF.

The chain joins TRBV7-9 to TRBJ2-1; TCRdb outputs TRBD2, but without DNA this stays unchecked. The germline gives CDR1 SEHNR, CDR2 FQNEAQ (reference sequence). This CDR3 is built from 15 residues. This CDR3 is CASIDRREGPYEQFF.

This sequence joins TRBV3-1 and TRBJ1-5; TCRdb designates TRBD1, a call that cannot be tested without DNA. The CDR3 totals 14 residues. CDR1 and CDR2 (germline): LGHDT, YNNKEL (reference sequence). The CDR3 sequence: CASSLRQGEQPQHF.

The chain has TRBV7-2 and TRBJ1-5; the TCRdb call, TRBD1, lacks DNA for checking. Germline loops: CDR1 SGHTA, CDR2 FQGNSA. CDR3 length: 14 residues. The CDR3 region is CASSLRDRDQPQHF.